The source of this T cell receptor beta chain is a study of blood T cell repertoires in COVID-19 (dated by TCRdb to 2020 to 2021). In terms of the full investigation: Samples covering the acute and convalescent phases of COVID-19 were provided by collaborators in the United States, Italy and Spain. The material from the prospective study consisted of cDNA or gDNA derived from T cells, B-cell-depleted T cells, or PBMCs. The dataset comprised deeply sampled blood TCRbeta repertoires from subjects exposed to, actively infected with, or recovered from COVID-19. A freely available public database, intended as a resource for researchers studying the immune response to SARS-CoV-2, is where the repertoires were released. The samples were drawn from two sources: the first 160 participants of the ongoing ImmuneRACE study, and over 950 subjects contributed by 6 global collaborators. The sample metadata nearly always contained a de-identified subject ID, COVID-19 status, age in years and sex. Where HLA class I and class II types were available, the types were taken from metadata supplied by the sample provider, not from assay-based typing.

The CDR3 covers 14 residues, taking in both the cysteine and the phenylalanine. The CDR3 DNA has 42 bases and is translated from base 1. Trimming removed 5 bases from V and 1 base from J, leaving 8 bases between the germline ends. According to the germline V gene, CDR1 reads SGHTA and CDR2 reads FQGNSA. Summary of the overall study and its limitations: How much clinical and demographic metadata was included differed by source and by participant, and the metadata was provided uncurated.

TCRbeta CDR3 regions were amplified from genomic DNA using the immunoSEQ Assay, a bias-controlled multiplex PCR. The authors' analysis ran thus. Within the assay, amplification of reference gene primers was used to estimate how many nucleated cells each sample contained. To quantify the absolute abundance of each unique TCRbeta CDR3 rearrangement, sequence reads were collapsed and filtered. For each sample, productive Simpson clonality was calculated as the square root of Simpson's diversity index across productive rearrangements. TCRdb took this table from immuneACCESS and kept in-frame rearrangements with V and J called. Such tables lack part of the clones; where checked against another copy, unresolved V genes explain under half of the gap, and the rest is unexplained. The V and J calls and clone size come from that table; D and trimming were worked out from the DNA. Counted in this sample were 470,000 or so clones; approximately 85% of them appeared once. 3% to 3.5% of the sample lies in the top ten.

Whole blood was collected in K2EDTA tubes by collaborating institutions according to the institutions' own protocols. For TCRbeta analysis, collaborators shipped samples in one of three forms: frozen whole blood, isolated PBMCs, or DNA extracted from either of those sample types. As concerns this clone: Its cognate antigen has yet to be identified. Nothing much larger sits one base from this clone, and base qualities are not available.

The chain couples TRBV7-2 to TRBJ2-2, with the D gene not clear enough to name. The receptor comes from a human donor in a cohort sampled during active COVID-19. The material sequenced was peripheral blood. The CDR3 loop reads CASSPLWNTGELFF. Read as DNA, the sequence is TGTGCCAGCAGCCCTTTATGGAACACCGGGGAGCTGTTTTTT.